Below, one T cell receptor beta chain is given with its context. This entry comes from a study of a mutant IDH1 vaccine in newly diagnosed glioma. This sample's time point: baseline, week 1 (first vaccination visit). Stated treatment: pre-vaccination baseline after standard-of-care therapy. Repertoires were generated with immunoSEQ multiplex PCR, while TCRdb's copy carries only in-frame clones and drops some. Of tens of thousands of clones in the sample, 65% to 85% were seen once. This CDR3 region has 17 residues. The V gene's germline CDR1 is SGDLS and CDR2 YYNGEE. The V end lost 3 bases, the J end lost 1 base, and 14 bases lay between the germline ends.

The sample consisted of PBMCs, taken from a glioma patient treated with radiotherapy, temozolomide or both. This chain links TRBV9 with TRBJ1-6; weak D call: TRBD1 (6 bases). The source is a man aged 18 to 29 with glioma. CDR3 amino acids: CASSAHRVLSYNSPLHF. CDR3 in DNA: TGTGCCAGCAGCGCCCACAGGGTGTTGTCCTATAATTCACCCCTCCACTTT.